Below are 5 T cell receptor delta chains sequenced from a single sample in a study of γδ T cells in repeated Plasmodium falciparum infection. Flow sorting of PBMC yielded separate Vgamma9/Vdelta2+ and Vdelta2-negative gammadelta T cell populations for bulk repertoire analysis. With CATT, TCRdb re-called clones from the multiplex PCR reads. The repertoire includes around 86,000 delta-chain clones, approximately 1.4% of them detected once, and over 8% sits in the top ten. The sequencing sample was made of gamma-delta T cells from blood. The source of these receptors is a pool of human donors (malaria-infected and uninfected, not separated).

This clone was counted a few times. The protein TCRdb lists belongs to a much larger clone and differs from this DNA's translation at residue 11, which points to a read error; the protein shown is made from the DNA. The genes are TRDV2 and TRDJ1; 8 nucleotides align to TRDD3. As TCRdb names no J gene, one was assigned here on the basis of a DNA match to germline. This CDR3 has 18 amino acids. Germline assignment: CDR1 GEAIGNYY and CDR2 EKD. Trimming removed 1 base from V and 1 base from J; junction bases left unmatched: 13. The chain's CDR3 is CACDTLQRTGGLTDKLIF. CDR3 in DNA: TGTGCCTGTGACACTCTGCAAAGAACTGGGGGCCTCACCGATAAACTCATCTTT.

About this clone itself: A far larger clone is one base from this, pointing to a likely read error. Other DNA sequences in the sample encode the same CDR3. The J gene is TRDJ3, the V gene TRDV2, with 10 bases lining up with TRDD3. TCRdb lists no J gene, so it was determined here by aligning the DNA to germline. With 7 bases clipped from V and 0 bases from J, the junction kept 17 bases outside the gene matches. This CDR3 region has 21 residues. From germline, CDR1 is GEAIGNYY and CDR2 EKD. CDR3 nucleotides: TGTGCCTGCGACGCCTCACTGGGGGATCCCTTGAGCTCCTGGGACACCCGACAGATGTTTTTC. It is translated as CACDASLGDPLSSWDTRQMFF.

This clone has just a few counts. A far larger clone lies a single base away; this is likely a read error. In the same sample, other DNA sequences code for this CDR3. This chain joins TRDV1 and TRDJ1, with D perhaps TRDD2 or TRDD3 (6 bases each). The germline CDR1 and CDR2 sequences are TSWWSYY and QGS. The CDR3 spans 22 residues. DNA of the CDR3: TGTGCTCTTGGGGGCATTTTTCCTATTCCTTGTACTGGGACCCCCTCCACCGATAAGCTCATCTTT. Protein: CALGGIFPIPCTGTPSTDKLIF.

Comment on this clone: A far larger clone lies a single base away; this is likely a read error. The identical CDR3 is also encoded by other nucleotide sequences in the sample. The chain uses TRDV3 and TRDJ1; TRDD3 matches 10 bases. Per the germline V gene, CDR1 is TVYSNPD and CDR2 is GDNSRS (reference sequence). CDR3 length: 19 residues. The ends lost 1 base at V and 0 bases at J; junction bases unmatched: 17. CDR3: CAFKGPLWGILAYTDKLIF. In DNA, the CDR3 is TGTGCCTTTAAAGGGCCTCTTTGGGGGATACTGGCGTACACCGATAAACTCATCTTT.

This clone was picked up a small number of times. TCRdb's entry gives the protein of a much larger clone, which mismatches this DNA's translation at residue 16, likely from a read error; the protein reported here is translated from the DNA. The V gene is TRDV2; the J gene was not called; the D call TRDD3 from the table was never checked on the DNA. This CDR3 has 18 residues. Germline CDR1 and CDR2: GEAIGNYY and EKD. The CDR3 protein is CACDTLTGGYGKADKPIF. For the CDR3, the DNA is TGTGCCTGTGACACGCTGACTGGGGGATACGGTAAGGCCGATAAACCCATCTTT.